These 30 T cell receptor beta chains originate from one sample sequenced in a study of CD8 T cells in ankylosing spondylitis. TCRdb passed the 5' RACE reads through MiXCR, listing each CDR3 protein once. The sample yields roughly 180,000 distinct CDR3 sequences, 8.5% to 10% seen once. The source material was blood, either unsorted or a sorted T cell fraction (not recorded which). These receptors all come from a female donor with ankylosing spondylitis or in good health (not recorded which).

The chain uses TRBV7-6 and TRBJ2-2; tentatively, D is TRBD2 (6 bases). V lost 1 base, J lost 7 bases, and 16 bases lay in between. Per the germline V gene, CDR1 is SGHVS and CDR2 is FNYEAQ. CDR3 length equals 16 residues. The CDR3 here is CASSLVSGSRIGELFF. Here the CDR3 DNA reads TGTGCCAGCAGCTTAGTATCCGGGAGTCGTATCGGGGAGCTGTTTTTT.

This clonotype was counted ten times or more. The V gene is TRBV3-1, the J gene TRBJ2-1; D unresolved. Trimming cost V 3 bases and J 8 bases, with 5 bases left between them. The CDR3 sequence is 11 residues long. Germline CDR1 LGHDT, CDR2 YNNKEL (reference sequence). The CDR3 DNA reads TGTGCCAGCAGCCAGGGGTATGAGCAGTTCTTC. Its protein product is CASSQGYEQFF.

In its sample, this clonotype was seen a few times. This chain uses TRBV5-6 with TRBJ2-1; TRBD1 is a possible D gene (5 bases). This CDR3 region has 14 residues. Trimming left V 0 bases short and J 9 bases short, with 13 bases between. CDR1 and CDR2 from the germline V gene are SGHDT and YYEEEE. The CDR3 loop reads CASSLEGWAGEQFF. CDR3 DNA sequence: TGTGCCAGCAGCTTGGAGGGGTGGGCAGGTGAGCAGTTCTTC.

This clonotype came up many times. CDR3 residues: CASKRTPGGEQFF. The CDR3 DNA sequence: TGTGCCAGTAAGCGGACCCCAGGTGGTGAGCAGTTCTTC. V is TRBV7-2 and J is TRBJ2-1, with TRBD2 as a possible D gene (5 bases). Germline CDR1 SGHTA, CDR2 FQGNSA. Trimming left V 9 bases short and J 9 bases short, with 18 bases between. CDR3 size: 13 residues.

This clonotype was seen only a few times. The chain joins TRBV7-9 to TRBJ2-5, with D perhaps assigned TRBD1 or TRBD2 (5 bases each). The CDR3 consists of 14 residues. Germline lookup yields CDR1 SEHNR and CDR2 FQNEAQ (reference sequence). The V and J ends lost 4 bases and 1 base respectively, with 10 bases between them. CDR3 region: CASSYPGPQETQYF. The CDR3, as DNA: TGTGCCAGCAGCTATCCGGGGCCCCAAGAGACCCAGTACTTC.

This clonotype was counted once. A clone one base away is much larger, so this may be a read error. V is TRBV4-3 and J is TRBJ2-1; perhaps TRBD2 as D (5 bases). The J call is uncertain, as TRBJ2-7 better fits the DNA end. In germline, CDR1 is LGHNA, CDR2 YSLEER. The CDR3 totals 17 residues. The CDR3 nucleotides read TGCGCCAGCAGCCAAGAAAGGGCGGGCTTCTCCTACAATGAGCAGTACTTC. This encodes CASSQERAGFSYNEQYF.

The chain joins TRBV7-2 to TRBJ1-5; 8 nucleotides agree with TRBD1. The CDR3 has 17 residues. CDR1 is SGHTA, CDR2 FQGNSA, per germline. Trimming at V came to 1 base and at J to 5 bases, leaving 10 bases not matched to a gene. The CDR3 DNA reads TGTGCCAGCAGCTTAGGGGGTATGACAGGGGCGGATCAGCCCCAGCATTTT. It codes for CASSLGGMTGADQPQHF. Based on the CDR3 plus reference TRBV7-2 and TRBJ1-5, the full variable domain is GAGVSQSPSNKVTEKGKDVELRCDPISGHTALYWYRQSLGQGLEFLIYFQGNSAPDKSGLPSDRFSAERTGGSVSTLTIQRTQQEDSAVYLCASSLGGMTGADQPQHFGDGTRLSIL.

This clonotype has more than one count but fewer than ten. The rearrangement uses TRBV28 and TRBJ1-4, with 7 nucleotides matching TRBD1. CDR1 MDHEN and CDR2 SYDVKM come from the germline V gene. This CDR3 contains 15 residues. J gave up 3 bases and V 5 bases, and 6 bases lay outside the gene matches. This CDR3 is CASSPYRGANEKLFF. CDR3 in DNA: TGTGCCAGCAGTCCCTACAGGGGTGCTAATGAAAAACTGTTTTTT.

The chain carries TRBV4-2 and TRBJ1-2, with D unresolved. The CDR3 extends over 12 amino acids. Trimming pared 1 base from V and 10 bases from J, leaving 10 bases between. Germline CDR1 and CDR2: LGHNA and YNFKEQ. The CDR3: CASSQGGLDYTF. CDR3 coding DNA: TGTGCCAGCAGCCAAGGAGGGTTGGACTACACCTTC.

This clonotype was detected only a few times. This chain uses TRBV9 with TRBJ1-2; D not resolved. The CDR3 consists of 15 residues. Germline V CDR1 and CDR2: SGDLS, YYNGEE. V lost 4 bases and J lost 3, with 16 bases in between. This CDR3 reads CASSPVGRVDYGYTF. The CDR3 nucleotides read TGTGCCAGCAGCCCTGTGGGCAGAGTGGACTATGGCTACACCTTC.

The chain employs TRBV10-2 and TRBJ2-7; TRBD2 matches 9 bases. This CDR3 spans 14 amino acids. The V segment lost 4 bases and the J segment 7 bases; nucleotides outside the gene matches: 8. Germline CDR1 is WSHSY and CDR2 is SAAADI. CDR3 sequence (DNA): TGCGCCAGCAGTGGGACTAGCGTTTCTGAAGAGCAGTACTTC. Translating it yields CASSGTSVSEEQYF.

On this clonotype itself: One end of the junction varies from germline; a read error may be responsible. The chain joins TRBV9 to TRBJ2-1; a possible D gene is TRBD2 (8 bases). The germline CDR1 and CDR2 sequences are SGDLS and YYNGEE. This CDR3 is 15 amino acids long. The CDR3 DNA reads TGTGCCAGCAACGTAGCGGGACAGAGGGACAATGAGCAGTTCTTC. It encodes CASNVAGQRDNEQFF.

V is TRBV13 and J is TRBJ2-5, with 8 positions matching TRBD1. The V gene's germline CDR1 is PRHDT and CDR2 FYEKMQ (reference sequence). The V and J ends lost 2 bases and 5 bases, in that order; junction bases with no gene match: 4. The CDR3 length is 14 residues. The chain's CDR3 is CASSLQGALETQYF. In DNA form, the CDR3 reads TGTGCCAGCAGCTTACAGGGGGCTCTGGAGACCCAGTACTTC.

This clonotype was detected ten times or more. The chain joins TRBV6-2 or TRBV6-3 to TRBJ2-7; the match to TRBD1 covers 7 bases. This CDR3 is built from 13 residues. The trim removed 4 bases at V and 3 bases at J, leaving 3 bases unmatched. The germline V gene has CDR1 MNHEY and CDR2 SVGEGT. Here the CDR3 reads CASSFRDSYEQYF. The CDR3 coding sequence is TGTGCCAGCAGTTTCCGGGACAGCTACGAGCAGTACTTC.

V is TRBV15 and J is TRBJ1-2; D is uncertain. CDR1 is LNHNV and CDR2 is YYDKDF in the germline V gene (reference sequence). Trimming pared 2 bases from V and 7 bases from J, leaving 14 bases between. This CDR3 is 14 amino acids long. CDR3: CATSRRSDLGGYTF. The CDR3 bases are TGTGCCACCAGCAGACGGTCAGATCTTGGTGGCTACACCTTC.

At least ten counts were recorded for this clonotype. V usage is TRBV6-6 and J usage is TRBJ1-1, with a weak D call TRBD1 (6 bases). Germline V CDR1 and CDR2: MNHNY, SVGAGI (reference sequence). V was clipped by 7 bases and J by 4 bases, with 13 bases between them. The CDR3 is 13 amino acids. CDR3: CASNTGLATEAFF. The CDR3 bases are TGTGCCAGCAATACAGGGTTGGCCACTGAAGCTTTCTTT.

Ten or more counts support this clonotype. The chain links TRBV25-1 to TRBJ2-1; weak D call: TRBD2 (5 bases). This CDR3 has 13 residues. V lost 5 bases and J 9 bases, leaving 14 bases between the germline ends. CDR1 and CDR2 (germline): MGHDK, SYGVNS. The CDR3 DNA follows: TGTGCCAGCAGTATACTGCTCCGGGGTGAGCAGTTCTTC. This translates into CASSILLRGEQFF.

There are a few counts of this clonotype. An end of the junction differs from the germline gene, which may be a read error. The chain employs TRBV7-8 and TRBJ1-1; D remains ambiguous. The CDR3 is 15 residues long. Per the germline V gene, CDR1 is SGHVS and CDR2 is FQNEAQ. The CDR3 sequence: CASSLGSSSNSEAFF. The CDR3 DNA follows: TGTGCCAGCAGCTTAGGATCCTCATCCAACAGTGAAGCTTTCTTT.

The V call is TRBV6-5, the J call TRBJ2-7; D remains unclear. CDR3 length: 14 residues. Germline values: CDR1 MNHEY, CDR2 SVGAGI. V lost 4 bases, J lost 0 bases, and 10 bases lay in between. The CDR3 DNA sequence: TGTGCCAGCAGTTCCCTCACTCCCTCCTACGAGCAGTACTTC. Its protein is CASSSLTPSYEQYF.

Notes on this clonotype: This may arise from a read error, as a much more abundant clone is one base away. The chain couples TRBV2 to TRBJ2-2, with D possibly being TRBD1 (6 bases). CDR3 length equals 11 residues. V was pared by 6 bases and J by 7 bases, with 6 bases between. The germline gives CDR1 SNHLY, CDR2 FYNNEI. DNA for the CDR3: TGTGCCAGCAGGGACAGCGGGGAGCTGTTTTTT. Encoded protein: CASRDSGELFF. The full variable domain, its missing parts supplied by reference TRBV2 and TRBJ2-2, is EPEVTQTPSHQVTQMGQEVILRCVPISNHLYFYWYRQILGQKVEFLVSFYNNEISEKSEIFDDQFSVERPDGSNFTLKIRSTKLEDSAMYFCASRDSGELFFGEGSRLTVL.

This clonotype has more than one count but fewer than ten. This chain links TRBV27 with TRBJ2-1, with D possibly TRBD1 on 5 matching bases. The CDR3 runs to 15 residues. Trimming took 3 bases from V and 0 from J, leaving 9 bases between them. Germline CDR1 MNHEY, CDR2 SMNVEV (reference sequence). In DNA form, the CDR3 reads TGTGCCAGCAGTTTGAGGACATTCTCCTACAATGAGCAGTTCTTC. Translation gives CASSLRTFSYNEQFF.

The chain employs TRBV24-1 and TRBJ2-7; D not certain. Germline V gives CDR1 KGHDR, CDR2 SFDVKD. The CDR3 consists of 11 residues. V was pared by 12 bases and J by 3 bases, with 11 bases between. The CDR3 region has the DNA TGTGCCCCAGACAAACTCTACGAGCAGTACTTC. Amino acid sequence: CAPDKLYEQYF.

The sample holds a few counts of this clonotype. The chain has TRBV9 and TRBJ1-2; tentative D call: TRBD1 (6 bases). CDR1 and CDR2 (germline): SGDLS, YYNGEE. Trimming cost V 1 base and J 0 bases, with 19 bases left between them. This CDR3 contains 18 residues. The CDR3: CASSVPKGEGTANYGYTF. The CDR3 DNA follows: TGTGCCAGCAGCGTACCTAAGGGGGAGGGAACGGCTAACTATGGCTACACCTTC.

This clonotype was detected ten times or more. This chain links TRBV6-6 with TRBJ2-3; 9 bases are shared with TRBD2. J was trimmed by 5 bases and V by 0 bases; bases with no gene match: 12. The CDR3 runs to 18 residues. Germline CDR1 and CDR2: MNHNY and SVGAGI (reference sequence). The CDR3 is CASSYSVLAGHSEDTQYF. CDR3 DNA: TGTGCCAGCAGTTACTCTGTGCTAGCGGGACATAGTGAAGATACGCAGTATTTT.

This clonotype was found many times. The rearrangement joins TRBV28 to TRBJ2-1; 8 positions match TRBD1. Unmatched junction bases numbered 7, after V lost 5 bases and J lost 7 bases. CDR3 length: 14 amino acids. Germline loops: CDR1 MDHEN, CDR2 SYDVKM. CDR3 sequence: CASSPDRVLNEQFF. The CDR3 DNA follows: TGTGCCAGCAGTCCGGACAGGGTATTAAATGAGCAGTTCTTC. Using reference TRBV28 and TRBJ2-1 for the parts outside the CDR3, the full variable domain is DVKVTQSSRYLVKRTGEKVFLECVQDMDHENMFWYRQDPGLGLRLIYFSYDVKMKEKGDIPEGYSVSREKKERFSLILESASTNQTSMYLCASSPDRVLNEQFFGPGTRLTVL.

This clonotype was picked up many times. The chain combines TRBV7-2 with TRBJ2-1, with D possibly matching TRBD1 (6 bases). Germline CDR1 reads SGHTA; CDR2 reads FQGNSA. This CDR3 comprises 13 residues. V gave up 5 bases and J gave up 7 bases, with 12 bases separating them. The CDR3 sequence: CASSQGSQNEQFF. Here the CDR3 DNA reads TGTGCCAGCAGCCAGGGGTCCCAAAATGAGCAGTTCTTC. Using reference TRBV7-2 and TRBJ2-1 for the parts outside the CDR3, the full variable domain is GAGVSQSPSNKVTEKGKDVELRCDPISGHTALYWYRQSLGQGLEFLIYFQGNSAPDKSGLPSDRFSAERTGGSVSTLTIQRTQQEDSAVYLCASSQGSQNEQFFGPGTRLTVL.

The chain joins TRBV4-3 to TRBJ2-7; 8 bases are a match to TRBD2. V dropped 0 bases and J dropped 7; count of bases not matched to a gene: 11. The CDR3 spans 16 residues. Germline CDR1 and CDR2: LGHNA and YSLEER. CDR3 in amino acids: CASSQEKTSGSLEQYF. CDR3 DNA: TGCGCCAGCAGCCAAGAAAAGACCAGCGGGAGTTTGGAGCAGTACTTC.

Ten or more counts support this clonotype. The gene calls are TRBV7-8 and TRBJ2-7, with 14 bases that match TRBD2. The CDR3 contains 17 residues. Trimming took 4 bases from V and 1 from J; bases not matched to a gene: 6. Germline values: CDR1 SGHVS, CDR2 FQNEAQ. The CDR3 nucleotides are TGTGCCAGCAGCTCGGGACTAGCGGGAGATTATTCCTACGAGCAGTACTTC. Protein: CASSSGLAGDYSYEQYF.

The table lists this clonotype with many counts. The chain combines TRBV5-6 with TRBJ2-7, with 8 bases that match TRBD1. The CDR3 length is 13 residues. The V segment lost 7 bases and the J segment 7 bases; nucleotides outside the gene matches: 10. Germline values: CDR1 SGHDT, CDR2 YYEEEE. The CDR3 reads CASENQGAGEQYF. The CDR3 DNA is TGTGCCAGCGAAAACCAGGGGGCGGGAGAGCAGTACTTC. Based on the CDR3 plus reference TRBV5-6 and TRBJ2-7, the full variable domain is DAGVTQSPTHLIKTRGQQVTLRCSPKSGHDTVSWYQQALGQGPQFIFQYYEEEERQRGNFPDRFSGHQFPNYSSELNVNALLLGDSALYLCASENQGAGEQYFGPGTRLTVT.

The chain links TRBV12-3 or TRBV12-4 to TRBJ1-5; D gene unclear. This CDR3 comprises 14 residues. V was trimmed by 2 bases and J by 2 bases, leaving 7 bases between them. CDR3 sequence reads: CASSLSVGNQPQHF. In DNA form, the CDR3 reads TGTGCCAGCAGTTTATCGGTGGGCAATCAGCCCCAGCATTTT.